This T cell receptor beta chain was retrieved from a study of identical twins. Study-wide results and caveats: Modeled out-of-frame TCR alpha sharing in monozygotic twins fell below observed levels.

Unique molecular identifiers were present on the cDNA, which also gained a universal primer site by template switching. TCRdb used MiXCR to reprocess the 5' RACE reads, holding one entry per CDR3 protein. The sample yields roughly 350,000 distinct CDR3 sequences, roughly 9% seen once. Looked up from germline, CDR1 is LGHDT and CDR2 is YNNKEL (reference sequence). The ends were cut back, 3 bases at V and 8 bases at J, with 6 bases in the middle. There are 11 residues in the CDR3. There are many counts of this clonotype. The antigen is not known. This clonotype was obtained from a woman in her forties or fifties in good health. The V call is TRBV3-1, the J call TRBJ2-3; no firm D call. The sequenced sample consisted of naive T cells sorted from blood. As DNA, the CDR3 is TGTGCCAGCAGCCAGCCGGGTACGCAGTATTTT. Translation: CASSQPGTQYF.